The clone carrying this T cell receptor beta chain was detected many times. Libraries of bulk TCR were made by previously described methods (with listed TCR primers). TCRdb re-called the PCR reads with MiXCR, one entry per CDR3 protein. Of about 60,000 distinct CDR3 sequences detected, 17% appear once; the ten largest clones hold over 1.2%. Between about 18,000 and 1,100,000 sorted cells, with 10%, 30% or 50% RNA, yielded naive CD8 libraries. The sample is drawn from a study of molecular identifiers for immune sequencing clone quantification. The CDR3 contains 11 residues. Germline assignment: CDR1 SGHVS and CDR2 FNYEAQ. V was clipped by 5 bases and J by 7 bases, with 9 bases between them.

Material: naive CD8+ T cells from blood, with Jurkat cell RNA spiked in. Subset denoted: FACS-sorted CD8+CD4-CCR7+CD45RA+ naive T cells. The chain employs TRBV7-6 and TRBJ2-7; TRBD2 is a possible D gene (6 bases). This sequence originates from a human donor in good health. Some libraries in this study had Jurkat cell RNA spiked in. The CDR3 protein is CASSPGGEQYF. CDR3 coding DNA: TGTGCCAGCAGCCCCGGGGGTGAGCAGTACTTC.